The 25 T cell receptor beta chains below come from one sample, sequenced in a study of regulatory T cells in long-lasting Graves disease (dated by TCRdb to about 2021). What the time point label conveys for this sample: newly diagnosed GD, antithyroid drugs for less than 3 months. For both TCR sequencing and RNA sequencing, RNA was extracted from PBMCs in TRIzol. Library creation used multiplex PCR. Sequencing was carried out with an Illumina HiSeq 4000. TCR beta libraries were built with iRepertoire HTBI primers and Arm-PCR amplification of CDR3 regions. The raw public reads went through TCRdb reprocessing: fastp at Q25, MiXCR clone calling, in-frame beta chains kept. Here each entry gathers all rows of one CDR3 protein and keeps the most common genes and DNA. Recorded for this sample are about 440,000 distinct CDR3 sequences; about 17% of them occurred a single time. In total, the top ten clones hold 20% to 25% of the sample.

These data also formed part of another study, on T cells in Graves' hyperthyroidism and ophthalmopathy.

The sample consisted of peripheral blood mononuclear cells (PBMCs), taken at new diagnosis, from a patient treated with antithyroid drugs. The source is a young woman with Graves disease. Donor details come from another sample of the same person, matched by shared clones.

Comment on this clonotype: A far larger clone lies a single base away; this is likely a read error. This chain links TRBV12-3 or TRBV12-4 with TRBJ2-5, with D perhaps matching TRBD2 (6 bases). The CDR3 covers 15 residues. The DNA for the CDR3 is TGTGCCACCAGTTTAACTAGCCCCCCGTCTGGTCTCGGGTTGTTC. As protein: CATSLTSPPSGLGLF.

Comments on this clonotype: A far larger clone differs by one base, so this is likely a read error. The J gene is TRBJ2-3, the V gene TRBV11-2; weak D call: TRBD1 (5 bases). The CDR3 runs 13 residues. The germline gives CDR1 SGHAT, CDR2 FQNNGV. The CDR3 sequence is CASSLQGPDAQYF. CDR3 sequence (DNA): TGTGCCAGCAGCTTACAGGGTCCAGATGCGCAGTATTTT.

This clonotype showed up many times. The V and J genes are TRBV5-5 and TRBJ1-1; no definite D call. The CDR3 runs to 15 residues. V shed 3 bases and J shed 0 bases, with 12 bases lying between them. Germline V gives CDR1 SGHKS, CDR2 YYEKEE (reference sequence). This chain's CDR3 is CASSSGPAVNTEAFF. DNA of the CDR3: TGTGCCAGCAGCTCAGGACCCGCCGTGAACACTGAAGCTTTCTTT.

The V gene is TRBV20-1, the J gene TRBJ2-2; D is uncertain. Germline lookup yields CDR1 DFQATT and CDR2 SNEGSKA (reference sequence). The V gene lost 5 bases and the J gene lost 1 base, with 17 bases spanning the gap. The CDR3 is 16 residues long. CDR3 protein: CSARSPSGLNTGELFF. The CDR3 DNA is TGCAGTGCTCGCTCCCCTTCCGGATTGAACACCGGGGAGCTGTTTTTT.

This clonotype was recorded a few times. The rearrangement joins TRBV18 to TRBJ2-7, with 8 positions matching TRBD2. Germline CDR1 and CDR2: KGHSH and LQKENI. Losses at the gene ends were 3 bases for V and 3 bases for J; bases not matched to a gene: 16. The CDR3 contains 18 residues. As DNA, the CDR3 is TGTGCCAGCTCACCGGATAGCCGAGGTGCGGGAGGAGTCTACGAGCAGTACTTC. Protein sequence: CASSPDSRGAGGVYEQYF. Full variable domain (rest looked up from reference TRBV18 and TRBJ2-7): NAGVMQNPRHLVRRRGQEARLRCSPMKGHSHVYWYRQLPEEGLKFMVYLQKENIIDESGMPKERFSAEFPKEGPSILRIQQVVRGDSAAYFCASSPDSRGAGGVYEQYFGPGTRLTVT.

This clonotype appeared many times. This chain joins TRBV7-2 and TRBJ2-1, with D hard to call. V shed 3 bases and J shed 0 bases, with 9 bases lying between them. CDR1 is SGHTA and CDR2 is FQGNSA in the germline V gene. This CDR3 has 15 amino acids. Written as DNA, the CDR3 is TGTGCCAGCAGCTTTCAGGAGAGCTCCTACAATGAGCAGTTCTTC. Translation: CASSFQESSYNEQFF.

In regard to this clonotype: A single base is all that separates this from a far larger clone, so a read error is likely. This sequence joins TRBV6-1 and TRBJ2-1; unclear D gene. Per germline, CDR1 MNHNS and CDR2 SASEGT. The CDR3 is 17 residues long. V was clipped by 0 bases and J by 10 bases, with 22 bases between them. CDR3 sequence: CASSEARGWASSYEQFF. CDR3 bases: TGTGCCAGCAGTGAAGCCCGCGGTTGGGCGTCCTCCTACGAGCAGTTCTTC.

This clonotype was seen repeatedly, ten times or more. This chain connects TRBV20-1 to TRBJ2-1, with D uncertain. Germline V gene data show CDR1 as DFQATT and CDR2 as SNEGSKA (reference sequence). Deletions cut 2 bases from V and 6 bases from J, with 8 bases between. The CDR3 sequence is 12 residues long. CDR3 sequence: CSARYSGNEQFF. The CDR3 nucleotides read TGCAGTGCTAGATATAGTGGCAATGAGCAGTTCTTC.

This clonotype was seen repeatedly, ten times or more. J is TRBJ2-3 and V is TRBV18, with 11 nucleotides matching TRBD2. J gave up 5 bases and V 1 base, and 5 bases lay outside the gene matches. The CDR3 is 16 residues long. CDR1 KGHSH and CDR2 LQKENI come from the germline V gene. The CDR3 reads CASSPLAGGPVDTQYF. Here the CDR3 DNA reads TGTGCCAGCTCACCACTAGCGGGAGGGCCGGTAGATACGCAGTATTTT.

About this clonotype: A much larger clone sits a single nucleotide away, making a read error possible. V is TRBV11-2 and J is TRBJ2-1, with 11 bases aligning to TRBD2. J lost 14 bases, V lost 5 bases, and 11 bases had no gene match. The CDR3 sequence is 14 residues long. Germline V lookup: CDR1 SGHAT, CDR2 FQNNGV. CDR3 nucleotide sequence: TGTGCCAGCAGCCGCACCCAAATAGCGGGAGGGAAGTTCTTC. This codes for CASSRTQIAGGKFF. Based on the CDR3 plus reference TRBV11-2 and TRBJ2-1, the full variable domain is EAGVAQSPRYKIIEKRQSVAFWCNPISGHATLYWYQQILGQGPKLLIQFQNNGVVDDSQLPKDRFSAERLKGVDSTLKIQPAKLEDSAVYLCASSRTQIAGGKFFGPGTRLTVL.

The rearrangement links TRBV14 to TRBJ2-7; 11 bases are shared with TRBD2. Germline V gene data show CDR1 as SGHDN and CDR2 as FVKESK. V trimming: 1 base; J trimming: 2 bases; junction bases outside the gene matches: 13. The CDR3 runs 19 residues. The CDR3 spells CASSQVTGLAGGVTYEQYF. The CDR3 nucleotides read TGTGCCAGCAGCCAAGTCACGGGGCTAGCGGGAGGTGTTACCTACGAGCAGTACTTC.

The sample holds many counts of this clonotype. DNA of the CDR3: TGTGCCAGCAGTTCCCCTTTCGCGGGAGGGGAAGAGCAGTTCTTC. It codes for CASSSPFAGGEEQFF. The rearrangement uses TRBV27 and TRBJ2-1; 9 nucleotides match TRBD2. CDR1 and CDR2 from the germline V gene are MNHEY and SMNVEV (reference sequence). J gave up 10 bases and V 4 bases, and 11 bases lay outside the gene matches. The CDR3 length is 15 residues.

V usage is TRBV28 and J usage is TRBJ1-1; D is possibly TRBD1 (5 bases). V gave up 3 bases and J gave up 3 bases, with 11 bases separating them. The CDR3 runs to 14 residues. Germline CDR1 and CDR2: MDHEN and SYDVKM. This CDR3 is CASSLLGGYTEAFF. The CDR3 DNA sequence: TGTGCCAGCAGTTTGCTCGGGGGGTACACTGAAGCTTTCTTT.

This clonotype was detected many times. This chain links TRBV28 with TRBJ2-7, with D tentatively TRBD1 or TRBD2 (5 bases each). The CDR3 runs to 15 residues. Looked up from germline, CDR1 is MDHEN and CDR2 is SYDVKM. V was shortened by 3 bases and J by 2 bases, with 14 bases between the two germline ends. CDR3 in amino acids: CASSLGTLGAYEQYF. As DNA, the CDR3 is TGTGCCAGCAGTTTGGGGACCCTGGGAGCCTACGAGCAGTACTTC.

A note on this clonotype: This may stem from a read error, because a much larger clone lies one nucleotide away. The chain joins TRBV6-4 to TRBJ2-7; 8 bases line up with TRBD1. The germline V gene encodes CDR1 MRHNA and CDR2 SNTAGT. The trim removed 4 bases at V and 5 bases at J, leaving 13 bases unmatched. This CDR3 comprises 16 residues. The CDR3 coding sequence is TGTGCCAGCAGTGCCGCCTCAGGGGGCGGGTCCCACGAGCAGTACTTC. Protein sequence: CASSAASGGGSHEQYF.

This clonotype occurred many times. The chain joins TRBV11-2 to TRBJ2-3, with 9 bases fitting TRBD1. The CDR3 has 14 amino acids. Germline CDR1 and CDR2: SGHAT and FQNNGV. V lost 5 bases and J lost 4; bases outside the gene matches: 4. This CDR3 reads CASSPRTGADTQYF. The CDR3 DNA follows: TGTGCCAGCAGCCCCCGGACAGGGGCAGATACGCAGTATTTT.

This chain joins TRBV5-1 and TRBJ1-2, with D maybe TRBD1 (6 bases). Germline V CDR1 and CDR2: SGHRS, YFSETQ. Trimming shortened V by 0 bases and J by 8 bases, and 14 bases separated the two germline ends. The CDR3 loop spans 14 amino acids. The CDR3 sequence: CASSLEAGGGGYTF. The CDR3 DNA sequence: TGCGCCAGCAGCTTGGAGGCTGGGGGCGGCGGCTACACCTTC.

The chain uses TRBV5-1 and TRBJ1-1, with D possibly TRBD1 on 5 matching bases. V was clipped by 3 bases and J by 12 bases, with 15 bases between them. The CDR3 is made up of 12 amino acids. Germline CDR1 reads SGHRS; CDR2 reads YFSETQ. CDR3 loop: CASSYDQGSTFF. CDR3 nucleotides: TGCGCCAGCAGCTACGATCAGGGTTCGACTTTCTTT.

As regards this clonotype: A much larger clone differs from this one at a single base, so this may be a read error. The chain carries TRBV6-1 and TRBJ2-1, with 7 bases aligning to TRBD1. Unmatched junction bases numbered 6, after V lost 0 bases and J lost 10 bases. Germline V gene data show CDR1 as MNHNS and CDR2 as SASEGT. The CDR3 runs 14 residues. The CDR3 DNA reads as TGTGCCAGCAGTGAAGCGACAGGGAACTACGAGCAGTTCTTC. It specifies CASSEATGNYEQFF.

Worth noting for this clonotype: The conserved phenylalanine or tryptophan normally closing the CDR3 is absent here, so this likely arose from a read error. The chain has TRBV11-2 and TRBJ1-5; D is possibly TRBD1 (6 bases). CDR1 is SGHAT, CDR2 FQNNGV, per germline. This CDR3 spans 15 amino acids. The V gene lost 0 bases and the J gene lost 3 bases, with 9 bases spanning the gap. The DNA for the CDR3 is TGTGCCAGCAGCTTAGAACAGGGTCCCAATCAGCCCCAGCATCTT. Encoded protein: CASSLEQGPNQPQHL.

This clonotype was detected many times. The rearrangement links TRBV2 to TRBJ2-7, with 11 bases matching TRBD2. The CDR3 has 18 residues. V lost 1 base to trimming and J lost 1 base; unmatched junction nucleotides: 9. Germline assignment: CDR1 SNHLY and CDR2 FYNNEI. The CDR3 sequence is CASSEGGLLAGVSYEQYF. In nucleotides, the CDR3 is TGTGCCAGCAGTGAAGGGGGGCTACTAGCGGGAGTATCCTACGAGCAGTACTTC.

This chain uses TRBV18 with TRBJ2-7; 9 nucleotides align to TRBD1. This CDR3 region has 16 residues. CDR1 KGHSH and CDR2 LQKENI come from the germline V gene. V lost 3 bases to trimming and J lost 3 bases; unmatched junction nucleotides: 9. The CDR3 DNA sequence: TGTGCCAGCTCACCTACCCCCCCGGGACAGGGCTACGAGCAGTACTTC. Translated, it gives CASSPTPPGQGYEQYF.

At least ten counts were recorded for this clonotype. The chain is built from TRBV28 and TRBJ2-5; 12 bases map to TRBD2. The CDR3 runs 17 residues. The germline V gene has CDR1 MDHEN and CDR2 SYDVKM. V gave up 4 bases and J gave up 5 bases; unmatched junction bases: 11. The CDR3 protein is CASSSRLAGAGGETQYF. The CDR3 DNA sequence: TGTGCCAGCAGTTCCAGACTAGCGGGAGCGGGAGGGGAGACCCAGTACTTC.

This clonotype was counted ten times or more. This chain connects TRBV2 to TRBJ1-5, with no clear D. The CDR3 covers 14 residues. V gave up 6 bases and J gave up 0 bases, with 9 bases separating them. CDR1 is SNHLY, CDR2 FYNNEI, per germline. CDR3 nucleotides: TGTGCCAGCAGAGTCGACGTTAGCAATCAGCCCCAGCATTTT. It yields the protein CASRVDVSNQPQHF.

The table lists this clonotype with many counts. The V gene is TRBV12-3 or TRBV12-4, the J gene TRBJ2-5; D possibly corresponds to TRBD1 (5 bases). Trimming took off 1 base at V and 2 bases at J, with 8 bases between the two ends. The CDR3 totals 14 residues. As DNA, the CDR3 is TGTGCCAGCAGTTTAGAGACAGCACAAGAGACCCAGTACTTC. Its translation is CASSLETAQETQYF.